Each of the 3 T cell receptor beta chains below was sequenced from the same sample in a study of PD-1 blockade in classical Hodgkin lymphoma. All patients experienced relapse after autologous stem cell transplantation, and brentuximab vedotin exposure was variable. The protocol was immunoSEQ multiplex PCR, while the TCRdb copy is restricted to in-frame clones and leaves out a portion. The sample records about 110,000 clones, approximately 90% being singletons. Sample: peripheral blood mononuclear cells (PBMCs), taken before the second cycle of nivolumab. The origin of the receptors is a human donor with classical Hodgkin lymphoma.

The chain carries TRBV6-1 and TRBJ2-1; 8 positions match TRBD1. From germline, CDR1 is MNHNS and CDR2 SASEGT. The CDR3 consists of 13 residues. Unmatched junction bases numbered 9, after V lost 7 bases and J lost 10 bases. This CDR3 is CASNPDRVMEQFF. CDR3 coding DNA: TGTGCCAGCAACCCGGACAGGGTCATGGAGCAGTTCTTC.

The chain has TRBV5-4 and TRBJ2-7, with 8 bases matching TRBD2. This CDR3 contains 14 residues. Trimming at V came to 0 bases and at J to 3 bases, leaving 2 bases not matched to a gene. Per germline, CDR1 SGHNT and CDR2 YYREEE (reference sequence). CDR3 loop: CASSLELADYEQYF. The CDR3 nucleotides read TGTGCCAGCAGCTTGGAACTAGCGGACTACGAGCAGTACTTC.

This clone has just one count. The J gene is TRBJ2-3, the V gene TRBV5-6; D gene unclear. CDR1 SGHDT and CDR2 YYEEEE come from the germline V gene. CDR3 size: 12 residues. Trimming took off 3 bases at V and 9 bases at J, with 11 bases between the two ends. CDR3 coding DNA: TGTGCCAGCAGCTCCGACCCCCCCACGCAGTATTTT. Translation gives CASSSDPPTQYF.